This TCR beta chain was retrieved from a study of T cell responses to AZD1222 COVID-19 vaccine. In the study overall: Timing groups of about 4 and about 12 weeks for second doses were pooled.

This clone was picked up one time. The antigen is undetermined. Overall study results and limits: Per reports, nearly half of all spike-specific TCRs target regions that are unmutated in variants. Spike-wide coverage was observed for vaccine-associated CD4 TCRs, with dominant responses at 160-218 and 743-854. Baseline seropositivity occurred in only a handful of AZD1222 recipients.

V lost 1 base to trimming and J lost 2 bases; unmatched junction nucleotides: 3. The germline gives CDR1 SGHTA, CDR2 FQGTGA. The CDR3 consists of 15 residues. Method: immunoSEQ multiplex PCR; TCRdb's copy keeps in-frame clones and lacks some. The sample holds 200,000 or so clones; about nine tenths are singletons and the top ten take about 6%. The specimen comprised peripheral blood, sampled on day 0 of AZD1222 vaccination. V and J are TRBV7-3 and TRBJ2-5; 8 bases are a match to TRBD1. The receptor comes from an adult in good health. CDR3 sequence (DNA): TGTGCCAGCAGCTTAAGACAGGGGCTACAAGAGACCCAGTACTTC. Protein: CASSLRQGLQETQYF.